This T cell receptor (beta chain) stems from a study of tumor-infiltrating lymphocytes in primary liver carcinoma. Study outcomes and limitations: Tumor top-250-clone fraction significantly exceeded that of blood (p = 0.039).

Using a constant-region primer together with ProtoScript II reverse transcriptase, TCR beta cDNA was made from 500 ng of total RNA. Generation of the TCR beta libraries relied on three nested multiplex PCR rounds using slightly modified ARM-PCR. The first two PCR rounds used TRBV1-TRBV30 primers with a Cbeta primer, approximately 10 cycles each. In TCRdb, the multiplex PCR reads were re-called with MiXCR into one record per CDR3 protein. The profile shows fewer than 400,000 distinct CDR3 sequences, 50% to 60% of them singletons. Alongside blood RNA obtained from unsorted whole blood, germline DNA was also extracted. CDR3 length: 15 residues. Germline assignment: CDR1 MNHEY and CDR2 SVGEGT. In the case of this clonotype: The antigen remains unidentified. The junction and the germline gene differ at one end; a read error may be behind it.

This receptor was taken from a woman aged 25 to 39 with primary liver carcinoma and hepatitis B virus infection. The sample taken for sequencing was peripheral blood. The chain joins TRBV6-2 or TRBV6-3 to TRBJ2-5; 11 positions match TRBD1. In DNA, the CDR3 is TGTGCCAGCAGTTACGGACAGGGGGCTATGGAGACCAAGTACTTC. Amino acids: CASSYGQGAMETKYF.